The 24 T cell receptor beta chains given below trace back to one sample, sequenced in a study of identical twins. TCRdb re-derived calls from the 5' RACE reads in MiXCR, one entry per CDR3 protein. Of about 720,000 distinct CDR3 sequences in the sample, 15% to 20% were seen once. This sample was also put to use in a study of T cells expressing NK-cell markers.

The sequencing input was PBMCs. The receptors come from a woman younger than 35 in good health.

The V call is TRBV4-3, the J call TRBJ2-2, with D possibly being TRBD1 or TRBD2 (5 bases each). Looked up from germline, CDR1 is LGHNA and CDR2 is YSLEER. V was cut by 3 bases and J by 1 base, with 6 bases left in between. The CDR3 runs to 14 residues. The CDR3 reads CASSQGRNTGELFF. The CDR3 nucleotides are TGCGCCAGCAGCCAGGGACGGAACACCGGGGAGCTGTTTTTT.

The V and J genes are TRBV7-6 and TRBJ2-7, with 8 bases matching TRBD1. CDR1 and CDR2 (germline): SGHVS, FNYEAQ. V shed 2 bases and J 6 bases; nucleotides not matched to a gene: 9. There are 15 residues in the CDR3. Written as DNA, the CDR3 is TGTGCCAGCAGCTTAACCGGGACAGGAATAGGCGAGCAGTACTTC. Residues: CASSLTGTGIGEQYF.

J is TRBJ2-6 and V is TRBV10-3; the match to TRBD1 covers 11 bases. The CDR3 consists of 18 residues. Per germline, CDR1 ENHRY and CDR2 SYGVKD. V lost 0 bases and J lost 1; bases outside the gene matches: 2. CDR3 residues: CAISESGTGGSGANVLTF. CDR3 DNA: TGTGCCATCAGTGAGTCCGGGACAGGGGGGTCTGGGGCCAACGTCCTGACTTTC.

This clonotype appeared a few times. V gene TRBV18 combines with J gene TRBJ1-1; the match to TRBD1 covers 7 bases. The length of the CDR3 is 15 residues. Per germline, CDR1 KGHSH and CDR2 LQKENI. V lost 6 bases, J lost 2 bases, and 9 bases stayed unmatched. The CDR3 is CASSFLRGLNTEAFF. The CDR3 DNA reads as TGTGCCAGCTCTTTTCTCAGGGGGTTAAACACTGAAGCTTTCTTT. Variable domain in full (rest from reference TRBV18 and TRBJ1-1): NAGVMQNPRHLVRRRGQEARLRCSPMKGHSHVYWYRQLPEEGLKFMVYLQKENIIDESGMPKERFSAEFPKEGPSILRIQQVVRGDSAAYFCASSFLRGLNTEAFFGQGTRLTVV.

CDR3 sequence reads: CATSGPGTGSQRGGYNEQFF. The CDR3 region has the DNA TGTGCCACCAGTGGGCCTGGGACAGGAAGCCAGCGGGGGGGGTACAATGAGCAGTTCTTC. The chain carries TRBV24-1 and TRBJ2-1; 10 bases are shared with TRBD2. This CDR3 has 20 residues. In germline, CDR1 is KGHDR, CDR2 SFDVKD. Trimming cost V 5 bases and J 4 bases; bases outside gene matches: 19.

This clonotype occurred a few times. The rearrangement joins TRBV19 to TRBJ1-1; no clear D. In germline, CDR1 is LNHDA, CDR2 SQIVND (reference sequence). This CDR3 contains 11 residues. Trimming took 7 bases from V and 12 from J, leaving 15 bases between them. CDR3 sequence reads: CASKASWESFF. The CDR3 region has the DNA TGTGCCAGTAAGGCGAGCTGGGAGTCTTTCTTT.

This clonotype has only a few counts. The J gene is TRBJ2-5, the V gene TRBV18; D gene uncertain. V lost 0 bases, J lost 1 base, and 6 bases lay in between. This CDR3 comprises 14 residues. The germline gives CDR1 KGHSH, CDR2 LQKENI. The CDR3 DNA follows: TGTGCCAGCTCACCACCGGCACTCCAAGAGACCCAGTACTTC. Its protein is CASSPPALQETQYF.

The rearrangement links TRBV5-3 to TRBJ2-4; a possible D gene is TRBD1 (5 bases). TRBV5-3 falls under the ORF class, with uncertain function. The V end lost 8 bases, the J end lost 2 bases, and 20 bases lay between the germline ends. This CDR3 is built from 16 residues. CDR3 protein: CARIFRQSLPKNIQYF. In DNA form, the CDR3 reads TGTGCCAGGATTTTTAGACAGTCCTTACCCAAAAACATTCAGTACTTC.

The chain links TRBV12-3 or TRBV12-4 to TRBJ2-3; the D gene is possibly TRBD1 (5 bases). The CDR3 length is 14 residues. V was clipped by 3 bases and J by 6 bases, with 13 bases between them. CDR3 coding DNA: TGTGCCAGCAGTTTCCTACAGGCCATGGATACGCAGTATTTT. Translation: CASSFLQAMDTQYF.

The chain couples TRBV20-1 to TRBJ1-5; 8 positions agree with TRBD1. The CDR3 has 14 residues. J lost 3 bases, V lost 6 bases, and 7 bases had no gene match. Germline V lookup: CDR1 DFQATT, CDR2 SNEGSKA (reference sequence). CDR3 nucleotides: TGCAGTGCCCAGGACAGGGAAGCCAATCAGCCCCAGCATTTT. Protein product: CSAQDREANQPQHF.

V and J are TRBV29-1 and TRBJ2-3; tentative D call: TRBD1 (5 bases). Trimming stripped 4 bases from V and 3 bases from J, with 8 bases between. Germline V lookup: CDR1 SQVTM, CDR2 ANQGSEA. The CDR3 is 12 amino acids. CDR3 in DNA: TGCAGCGTTGCAACAGGAACAGATACGCAGTATTTT. Translating gives CSVATGTDTQYF.

The V and J genes are TRBV7-9 and TRBJ2-4, with 12 bases that match TRBD2. J gave up 0 bases and V 5 bases, and 2 bases lay outside the gene matches. CDR3 length: 16 residues. The germline V gene has CDR1 SEHNR and CDR2 FQNEAQ (reference sequence). The CDR3 reads CASSGTSGLAKNIQYF. The CDR3 nucleotides are TGTGCCAGCAGCGGGACTAGCGGGCTAGCCAAAAACATTCAGTACTTC.

The J gene is TRBJ2-4, the V gene TRBV20-1; D unresolved. The V end lost 2 bases, the J end lost 8 bases, and 10 bases lay between the germline ends. There are 12 residues in the CDR3. CDR1 DFQATT and CDR2 SNEGSKA come from the germline V gene (reference sequence). Here the CDR3 DNA reads TGCAGTGCTAGATCTTTTGACCACATTCAGTACTTC. It is translated as CSARSFDHIQYF.

The CDR3 loop reads CSVEDRYESTDTQYF. In DNA, the CDR3 is TGCAGCGTTGAAGATCGGTATGAAAGCACAGATACGCAGTATTTT. This chain connects TRBV29-1 to TRBJ2-3; D uncertain. CDR3 length: 15 amino acids. V was shortened by 0 bases and J by 0 bases, with 10 bases between the two germline ends. Germline loops: CDR1 SQVTM, CDR2 ANQGSEA.

This clonotype was counted only a few times. The CDR3: CASRRTSGGNEQFF. The CDR3 region has the DNA TGTGCCAGCAGGCGGACTAGCGGGGGCAATGAGCAGTTCTTC. This chain links TRBV3-1 with TRBJ2-1; TRBD2 aligns across 13 bases. V gave up 6 bases and J gave up 6 bases; unmatched junction bases: 2. CDR1 is LGHDT and CDR2 is YNNKEL in the germline V gene (reference sequence). This CDR3 comprises 14 residues.

The chain recombines TRBV27 with TRBJ2-2; D is unresolved. The CDR3 is 15 amino acids. Germline V CDR1 and CDR2: MNHEY, SMNVEV (reference sequence). Trimming cost V 6 bases and J 4 bases, with 15 bases left between them. DNA of the CDR3: TGTGCCAGCAGGGGGTCAACATTGGGCACCGGGGAGCTGTTTTTT. The encoded protein is CASRGSTLGTGELFF.

V gene TRBV6-2 or TRBV6-3 combines with J gene TRBJ2-1; D remains unclear. Germline CDR1 MNHEY, CDR2 SVGEGT. V lost 6 bases and J lost 0, with 6 bases in between. The length of the CDR3 is 13 residues. In nucleotides, the CDR3 is TGTGCCAGCAGGGTGAGCTCCTACAATGAGCAGTTCTTC. Its protein is CASRVSSYNEQFF.

The CDR3 loop is CSARPQGSEYTEAFF. The CDR3 nucleotides are TGCAGTGCTAGACCCCAGGGCAGCGAATACACTGAAGCTTTCTTT. The chain has TRBV20-1 and TRBJ1-1, with D perhaps TRBD1 (5 bases). Per germline, CDR1 DFQATT and CDR2 SNEGSKA (reference sequence). V was trimmed by 2 bases and J by 3 bases, leaving 16 bases between them. The CDR3 covers 15 residues.

The sample holds a few counts of this clonotype. The J gene is TRBJ2-1, the V gene TRBV12-3 or TRBV12-4; D not resolved. Trimming left V 2 bases short and J 9 bases short, with 17 bases between. The length of the CDR3 is 15 residues. The CDR3 reads CASSLRDRRGPEQFF. In DNA, the CDR3 is TGTGCCAGCAGTTTACGAGACCGGCGAGGACCTGAGCAGTTCTTC.

This chain uses TRBV27 with TRBJ2-3; 10 nucleotides agree with TRBD2. The V gene's germline CDR1 is MNHEY and CDR2 SMNVEV (reference sequence). The V segment lost 5 bases and the J segment 11 bases; nucleotides outside the gene matches: 16. The CDR3 is 16 residues long. The CDR3 DNA reads as TGTGCCAGCAGTCTCTCCGGGACTAGCGCAGTTTCGGGGCAGTATTTT. It codes for CASSLSGTSAVSGQYF.

This sequence joins TRBV5-1 and TRBJ2-6; D remains ambiguous. Germline-derived CDR1 and CDR2 are SGHRS and YFSETQ. Trimming removed 4 bases from V and 4 bases from J, with 12 bases in between. This CDR3 has 15 amino acids. In DNA, the CDR3 is TGCGCCAGCAGCCAGTCCAAGGCAGGGGCCAACGTCCTGACTTTC. This encodes CASSQSKAGANVLTF.

This clonotype was seen a few times. This chain uses TRBV29-1 with TRBJ2-1; the D gene could be TRBD1 or TRBD2 (5 bases each). There are 12 residues in the CDR3. V was shortened by 6 bases and J by 3 bases, with 9 bases between the two germline ends. Germline lookup yields CDR1 SQVTM and CDR2 ANQGSEA. In DNA, the CDR3 is TGCAGCGTCGGGACCGACTACAATGAGCAGTTCTTC. Residues: CSVGTDYNEQFF.

This clonotype was picked up a small number of times. The J gene is TRBJ2-3, the V gene TRBV6-5, with D unresolved. V lost 0 bases, J lost 1 base, and 8 bases lay in between. The length of the CDR3 is 15 residues. Germline assignment: CDR1 MNHEY and CDR2 SVGAGI. The chain's CDR3 is CASSYSMWGTDTQYF. The CDR3 bases are TGTGCCAGCAGTTACTCGATGTGGGGCACAGATACGCAGTATTTT.

This clonotype was seen ten or more times. The V call is TRBV10-2, the J call TRBJ1-2; D perhaps matches TRBD1 (6 bases). V lost 6 bases and J 7 bases, leaving 12 bases between the germline ends. The CDR3 runs 12 residues. Per the germline V gene, CDR1 is WSHSY and CDR2 is SAAADI. CDR3 in amino acids: CASRAGDFGYTF. The CDR3 DNA sequence: TGCGCCAGCAGGGCAGGGGACTTTGGCTACACCTTC.